This entry lists 30 T cell receptor beta chains sequenced from one sample in a study of cytomegalovirus exposure and HLA in healthy donors (dated by TCRdb to the late 2010s). Receptor amplification or capture employed the immunoSEQ multiplex PCR assay. For the multiplex PCR, a mixture combining 60 forward primers for TCR Vbeta segments and 13 reverse primers for TCR Jbeta segments was used. In TCRdb, the immuneACCESS table is reduced to in-frame sequences with V and J assigned. These tables do not hold every clone; where another copy was compared, an unresolved V gene accounts for under half, and the others remain unexplained. The sample has roughly 180,000 clones on record, roughly four fifths of them singletons. Less than 3% of the sample is taken by the ten largest. Sequenced sample: PBMCs. Receptors were obtained from a female donor in good health and CMV-seronegative.

This clone has just a few counts. The chain links TRBV28 to TRBJ1-5; no reliable D call. This CDR3 contains 14 residues. Trimming pared 5 bases from V and 1 base from J, leaving 9 bases between. Germline V CDR1 and CDR2: MDHEN, SYDVKM. The chain's CDR3 is CASSPQWSNQPQHF. The CDR3 DNA reads TGTGCCAGCAGTCCTCAGTGGAGCAATCAGCCCCAGCATTTT.

This clone occurred once. The J gene is TRBJ2-1, the V gene TRBV18; TRBD2 matches at 11 bases. The CDR3 is made up of 16 amino acids. Trimming at V came to 3 bases and at J to 7 bases, leaving 8 bases not matched to a gene. Per the germline V gene, CDR1 is KGHSH and CDR2 is LQKENI. The CDR3 DNA reads TGTGCCAGCTCACCGACACTAGCGGGAGATGGGAATGAGCAGTTCTTC. This sequence encodes CASSPTLAGDGNEQFF. The full variable domain, its missing parts supplied by reference TRBV18 and TRBJ2-1, is NAGVMQNPRHLVRRRGQEARLRCSPMKGHSHVYWYRQLPEEGLKFMVYLQKENIIDESGMPKERFSAEFPKEGPSILRIQQVVRGDSAAYFCASSPTLAGDGNEQFFGPGTRLTVL.

V is TRBV7-2 and J is TRBJ1-3; no firm D call. Germline assignment: CDR1 SGHTA and CDR2 FQGNSA. This CDR3 has 16 amino acids. The ends were cut back, 1 base at V and 0 bases at J, with 10 bases in the middle. CDR3: CASSLGPPRSGNTIYF. The CDR3 DNA follows: TGTGCCAGCAGCTTAGGGCCCCCCCGCTCTGGAAACACCATATATTTT.

V is TRBV6-5 and J is TRBJ2-1; TRBD2 matches 11 bases. V shed 5 bases, J shed 7 bases, and the junction held 7 bases outside the gene matches. The CDR3 sequence is 15 residues long. The germline gives CDR1 MNHEY, CDR2 SVGAGI. In DNA, the CDR3 is TGTGCCAGCAGTATCCTAGCGGGAGGATCGAATGAGCAGTTCTTC. It translates to CASSILAGGSNEQFF.

This clone was counted between two and nine times. The V and J genes are TRBV7-2 and TRBJ2-7; 12 nucleotides align to TRBD2. The trim removed 5 bases at V and 6 bases at J, leaving 11 bases unmatched. This CDR3 contains 16 residues. Germline V gene sequence: CDR1 SGHTA, CDR2 FQGNSA. The CDR3 nucleotides read TGTGCCAGCAGCCCCCCCCCTAGCGGGAGGGCCCTCGAGCAGTACTTC. Protein: CASSPPPSGRALEQYF. The full variable domain, in which reference TRBV7-2 and TRBJ2-7 provide the parts outside the CDR3, is GAGVSQSPSNKVTEKGKDVELRCDPISGHTALYWYRQSLGQGLEFLIYFQGNSAPDKSGLPSDRFSAERTGGSVSTLTIQRTQQEDSAVYLCASSPPPSGRALEQYFGPGTRLTVT.

The chain carries TRBV9 and TRBJ2-7; possible D gene TRBD1, 5 bases. The CDR3 covers 16 residues. Trimming took 4 bases from V and 6 from J, leaving 23 bases between them. Germline CDR1 is SGDLS and CDR2 is YYNGEE. The CDR3 nucleotides are TGTGCCAGCAGCCCAGGTACAGGTAACTTTCCCCTCGAGCAGTACTTC. It translates to CASSPGTGNFPLEQYF.

The genes are TRBV9 and TRBJ2-3; 8 bases fit TRBD1. V lost 3 bases and J lost 4; bases outside the gene matches: 13. This CDR3 is built from 17 residues. Germline V CDR1 and CDR2: SGDLS, YYNGEE. DNA of the CDR3: TGTGCCAGCAGCGCGAACCCTACCACAGGGGGAGCAGATACGCAGTATTTT. It translates to CASSANPTTGGADTQYF.

This rearrangement joins TRBV4-3 to TRBJ1-1; D gene unclear. The V end was cut by 2 bases, the J end by 1 base, with 11 bases between. Germline V gene lookup returns CDR1 LGHNA and CDR2 YSLEER. This CDR3 has 15 amino acids. The CDR3 here is CASSQSLTENTEAFF. The DNA of the CDR3 is TGCGCCAGCAGCCAATCTCTTACAGAGAACACTGAAGCTTTCTTT.

V usage is TRBV5-1 and J usage is TRBJ2-3; TRBD2 matches at 9 bases. The V segment lost 4 bases and the J segment 6 bases; nucleotides outside the gene matches: 12. The CDR3 consists of 16 residues. Germline V gene lookup returns CDR1 SGHRS and CDR2 YFSETQ. The CDR3 DNA sequence: TGCGCCAGCAGCCCCGTACCGGGACTAGCCGCGGATACGCAGTATTTT. Protein product: CASSPVPGLAADTQYF. Supplemented by reference TRBV5-1 and TRBJ2-3, the full variable domain reads KAGVTQTPRYLIKTRGQQVTLSCSPISGHRSVSWYQQTPGQGLQFLFEYFSETQRNKGNFPGRFSGRQFSNSRSEMNVSTLELGDSALYLCASSPVPGLAADTQYFGPGTRLTVL.

The chain joins TRBV6-4 to TRBJ2-2; D not resolved. This CDR3 is 13 amino acids long. Between the trimmed V and J ends, which lost 3 bases and 6 bases, there was a span of 8 bases. Germline V gene data show CDR1 as MRHNA and CDR2 as SNTAGT. CDR3 sequence: CASSDSESGELFF. The CDR3 DNA reads as TGTGCCAGCAGTGATTCCGAGTCCGGGGAGCTGTTTTTT.

The V call is TRBV29-1, the J call TRBJ2-7; 7 bases are a match to TRBD1. This CDR3 has 13 residues. V trimming: 6 bases; J trimming: 6 bases; junction bases outside the gene matches: 11. Germline V gene data show CDR1 as SQVTM and CDR2 as ANQGSEA. The CDR3 loop reads CSVQGGAESEQYF. The CDR3 coding sequence is TGCAGCGTCCAAGGGGGCGCGGAAAGCGAGCAGTACTTC.

There are a few counts of this clone. This sequence joins TRBV4-2 and TRBJ1-3; D not resolved. Germline values: CDR1 LGHNA, CDR2 YNFKEQ. V lost 0 bases, J lost 0 bases, and 12 bases lay in between. The CDR3 totals 17 residues. In DNA form, the CDR3 reads TGTGCCAGCAGCCAAGAATCAGCGGCTCACTCTGGAAACACCATATATTTT. Its translation is CASSQESAAHSGNTIYF.

This chain links TRBV6-1 with TRBJ1-2; 8 bases map to TRBD1. CDR1 and CDR2 (germline): MNHNS, SASEGT. The length of the CDR3 is 13 residues. Trimming at V came to 6 bases and at J to 4 bases, leaving 4 bases not matched to a gene. CDR3 sequence reads: CASSSDRGYGYTF. CDR3 sequence (DNA): TGTGCCAGCAGCTCCGACAGGGGCTATGGCTACACCTTC.

V is TRBV4-1 and J is TRBJ2-7; D is unclear. Trimming pared 1 base from V and 1 base from J, leaving 8 bases between. The CDR3 length is 14 residues. The V gene's germline CDR1 is MGHRA and CDR2 YSYEKL. Here the CDR3 reads CASSQVGDSYEQYF. In DNA, the CDR3 is TGCGCCAGCAGCCAAGTAGGAGATTCCTACGAGCAGTACTTC.

CDR3 nucleotides: TGCGCCAGCTCGCTAGCGGGAGAGACCGGGGAGCTGTTTTTT. Amino acids: CASSLAGETGELFF. The J gene is TRBJ2-2, the V gene TRBV10-2, with TRBD2 identical over 10 bases. The CDR3 contains 14 residues. Germline CDR1 WSHSY, CDR2 SAAADI. Trimming removed 8 bases from V and 5 bases from J; junction bases left unmatched: 5.

The V and J genes are TRBV27 and TRBJ2-2, with D perhaps TRBD1 (6 bases). The CDR3 spans 15 residues. CDR1 and CDR2 from the germline V gene are MNHEY and SMNVEV (reference sequence). Between the trimmed V and J ends, which lost 5 bases and 7 bases, there was a span of 17 bases. The CDR3 sequence is CASSPRTGYGGELFF. CDR3 coding DNA: TGTGCCAGCAGTCCCAGAACAGGGTACGGCGGGGAGCTGTTTTTT.

The J gene is TRBJ2-3, the V gene TRBV6-1, with a possible D match to TRBD1 (6 bases). V lost 2 bases and J 1 base, leaving 13 bases between the germline ends. The CDR3 contains 16 residues. Germline-derived CDR1 and CDR2 are MNHNS and SASEGT. The CDR3 DNA follows: TGTGCCAGCAGTGAACTTAGACAGGTGGGCACAGATACGCAGTATTTT. It translates to CASSELRQVGTDTQYF.

This clone has only a few counts. Other DNA sequences in the sample encode the same CDR3. The CDR3 coding sequence is TGTGCCAGCAGCGTAGCCGGGGGGGAAGAGACCCAGTACTTC. The encoded protein is CASSVAGGEETQYF. V gene TRBV9 combines with J gene TRBJ2-5, with 8 positions matching TRBD2. CDR3 length equals 14 residues. Germline CDR1 SGDLS, CDR2 YYNGEE. With V trimmed by 0 bases and J by 3 bases, 1 base remained unmatched. Combining the CDR3 with reference TRBV9 and TRBJ2-5 gives the whole variable domain DSGVTQTPKHLITATGQRVTLRCSPRSGDLSVYWYQQSLDQGLQFLIQYYNGEERAKGNILERFSAQQFPDLHSELNLSSLELGDSALYFCASSVAGGEETQYFGPGTRLLVL.

In this sample, this clone turned up a few times. The chain combines TRBV28 with TRBJ1-2, with D tentatively TRBD1 (5 bases). V was trimmed by 4 bases and J by 5 bases, leaving 11 bases between them. In germline, CDR1 is MDHEN, CDR2 SYDVKM. CDR3 size: 13 residues. This CDR3 reads CASSSRVEYGYTF. Written as DNA, the CDR3 is TGTGCCAGCAGTTCCAGGGTGGAGTATGGCTACACCTTC.

The chain couples TRBV6-5 to TRBJ2-3, with 8 bases lining up with TRBD1. The germline CDR1 and CDR2 sequences are MNHEY and SVGAGI. Trimming removed 2 bases from V and 4 bases from J; junction bases left unmatched: 8. CDR3 length: 16 residues. The CDR3 reads CASSYRRTGGPDTQYF. CDR3 nucleotides: TGTGCCAGCAGTTACAGGAGAACAGGGGGTCCAGATACGCAGTATTTT.

This clone has a single count. The V call is TRBV4-1, the J call TRBJ2-3; 9 bases match TRBD2. CDR1 is MGHRA, CDR2 YSYEKL, per germline. The trim removed 4 bases at V and 5 bases at J, leaving 7 bases unmatched. The CDR3 runs to 15 residues. In DNA, the CDR3 is TGCGCCAGCAGCCTCATAGCGGGAGAGATAGATACGCAGTATTTT. It encodes CASSLIAGEIDTQYF.

The chain has TRBV5-8 and TRBJ1-5; D unresolved. The CDR3 has 15 residues. Trimming took 6 bases from V and 4 from J, leaving 17 bases between them. The germline gives CDR1 SGHTS, CDR2 YDEGEE. Here the CDR3 reads CASNIEGSPNQPQHF. The CDR3 region has the DNA TGTGCCAGCAACATTGAAGGGAGCCCTAATCAGCCCCAGCATTTT.

This clone was picked up one time. The V and J genes are TRBV7-2 and TRBJ1-2; no reliable D call. The V end was cut by 3 bases, the J end by 2 bases, with 10 bases between. Germline V gives CDR1 SGHTA, CDR2 FQGNSA. The CDR3 contains 14 residues. For the CDR3, the DNA is TGTGCCAGCAGCTTTGGCAGTCAGAACTATGGCTACACCTTC. It translates to CASSFGSQNYGYTF.

The chain combines TRBV5-1 with TRBJ1-3; 8 bases fit TRBD2. The J call is uncertain, as TRBJ2-2 better fits the DNA end. In germline, CDR1 is SGHRS, CDR2 YFSETQ. This CDR3 is built from 17 residues. The CDR3 here is CASSLEVGGAAPGELFF. The CDR3 bases are TGCGCCAGCAGCTTGGAAGTCGGGGGGGCCGCCCCCGGGGAGCTGTTTTTT.

V is TRBV2 and J is TRBJ2-5; D may be TRBD1 (5 bases). The CDR3 runs to 13 residues. Trimming stripped 6 bases from V and 0 bases from J, with 8 bases between. Germline V gene data show CDR1 as SNHLY and CDR2 as FYNNEI. CDR3 protein: CASRHRYQETQYF. The DNA for the CDR3 is TGTGCCAGCAGGCACAGGTACCAAGAGACCCAGTACTTC.

The chain recombines TRBV5-1 with TRBJ2-1; 7 bases map to TRBD2. CDR1 and CDR2 (germline): SGHRS, YFSETQ. There are 14 residues in the CDR3. Germline trimming cut 0 bases from V and 3 bases from J; bases unmatched to any gene: 0. The CDR3, as DNA: TGCGCCAGCAGCTTGGCTAGCGGCTACAATGAGCAGTTCTTC. This sequence encodes CASSLASGYNEQFF.

This clone was observed a few times. The rearrangement links TRBV28 to TRBJ1-1; weak D call: TRBD1 (5 bases). V was shortened by 6 bases and J by 0 bases, with 8 bases between the two germline ends. Germline CDR1 and CDR2: MDHEN and SYDVKM. The CDR3 has 13 residues. CDR3 amino acids: CASSTGLNTEAFF. The CDR3, as DNA: TGTGCCAGCAGCACAGGTTTGAACACTGAAGCTTTCTTT.

The genes are TRBV11-2 and TRBJ2-2; 7 bases fit TRBD1. Trimming cost V 5 bases and J 1 base; bases outside gene matches: 7. Germline assignment: CDR1 SGHAT and CDR2 FQNNGV. CDR3 length equals 16 residues. CDR3 coding DNA: TGTGCCAGCAGCCGAAACGGACAGGTGAACACCGGGGAGCTGTTTTTT. Translated, it gives CASSRNGQVNTGELFF.

The V gene is TRBV6-5, the J gene TRBJ2-3; tentatively, D is TRBD1 (6 bases). The V gene lost 6 bases and the J gene lost 4 bases, with 17 bases spanning the gap. Germline CDR1 MNHEY, CDR2 SVGAGI. The CDR3 contains 15 residues. CDR3 DNA: TGTGCCAGCAGCCGGGATGGGGGCCTGCCAGATACGCAGTATTTT. Translated, it gives CASSRDGGLPDTQYF.

The chain combines TRBV6-5 with TRBJ2-1; maybe TRBD2 (5 bases). Germline loops: CDR1 MNHEY, CDR2 SVGAGI. The V end lost 6 bases, the J end lost 2 bases, and 8 bases lay between the germline ends. The length of the CDR3 is 13 residues. The CDR3 protein is CASSPGAYNEQFF. The CDR3 bases are TGTGCCAGCAGCCCCGGGGCCTACAATGAGCAGTTCTTC.